The 20 T cell receptor beta chains below all came from one sample that was sequenced in a study of blood T cells in healthy people across ages (dated by TCRdb to the mid-2010s). Libraries came from 5' RACE. Sequencing instrument: Illumina HiSeq 2500. A second PCR of about 7 to 12 cycles was run with a J-beta primer mix and a sample-barcoded 5' primer. TCRdb's own reprocessing of the public reads used fastp at Q25 and MiXCR and kept productive beta chains. Identical CDR3 protein sequences are pooled into one entry, listed with their most common genes and DNA. This sample gives some 550,000 distinct CDR3 sequences in total; around 50% of them show up just once. Around 24% of the sample is in the top ten clones. The sample was blood. These receptors all come from a man older than 75 in good health.

This clonotype was counted between two and nine times. This chain joins TRBV20-1 and TRBJ1-5, with 9 bases aligning to TRBD1. The germline V gene encodes CDR1 DFQATT and CDR2 SNEGSKA (reference sequence). V lost 5 bases, J lost 5 bases, and 7 bases stayed unmatched. The length of the CDR3 is 14 residues. The chain's CDR3 is CSAPGQGGDQPQHF. The CDR3 DNA is TGCAGTGCTCCGGGACAGGGTGGGGATCAGCCCCAGCATTTT.

CDR3 DNA: TGCAGTGCTAGAGATCTGGAACAGGGCTCGGAGACCCAGTACTTC. Its translation is CSARDLEQGSETQYF. V is TRBV20-1 and J is TRBJ2-5; D is possibly TRBD1 (6 bases). CDR3 length: 15 amino acids. V gave up 0 bases and J gave up 5 bases, with 16 bases separating them. CDR1 is DFQATT, CDR2 SNEGSKA, per germline (reference sequence).

The rearrangement links TRBV27 to TRBJ2-1; 10 bases match TRBD2. Germline V CDR1 and CDR2: MNHEY, SMNVEV (reference sequence). J lost 4 bases, V lost 6 bases, and 18 bases had no gene match. This CDR3 is built from 19 residues. CDR3 in amino acids: CASRPRTSGSGGRYNEQFF. CDR3 DNA sequence: TGTGCCAGCAGACCTAGGACTAGCGGCTCGGGAGGTCGGTACAATGAGCAGTTCTTC.

Of note for this clonotype: One end of the junction varies from germline; a read error may be responsible. The chain couples TRBV12-5 to TRBJ2-4, with D hard to call. Germline CDR1 reads LGHNT; CDR2 reads FRNRAP. CDR3 length equals 14 residues. CDR3 sequence (DNA): TGTGCTAGTGGTGTGGTACCTGAGAAAAACATTCAGTACTTC. Amino acids: CASGVVPEKNIQYF.

The chain is built from TRBV2 and TRBJ2-1; D not certain. This CDR3 has 15 amino acids. The V end was cut by 0 bases, the J end by 6 bases, with 12 bases between. Germline CDR1 SNHLY, CDR2 FYNNEI. Here the CDR3 DNA reads TGTGCCAGCAGTGAAGCAGCGCCGAAAGGCAATGAGCAGTTCTTC. Its protein is CASSEAAPKGNEQFF. Supplemented by reference TRBV2 and TRBJ2-1, the full variable domain reads EPEVTQTPSHQVTQMGQEVILRCVPISNHLYFYWYRQILGQKVEFLVSFYNNEISEKSEIFDDQFSVERPDGSNFTLKIRSTKLEDSAMYFCASSEAAPKGNEQFFGPGTRLTVL.

V and J are TRBV20-1 and TRBJ2-7; a possible D gene is TRBD1 (5 bases). Gene TRBJ2-4 matches the end of the DNA better, so the J call may be wrong. CDR1 is DFQATT, CDR2 SNEGSKA, per germline (reference sequence). There are 11 residues in the CDR3. The CDR3 sequence: CSAYRGNIQYF. The CDR3 nucleotides read TGCAGTGCTTATAGGGGAAACATTCAGTACTTC.

This chain joins TRBV20-1 and TRBJ2-7; 10 bases agree with TRBD1. Per the germline V gene, CDR1 is DFQATT and CDR2 is SNEGSKA (reference sequence). The CDR3 extends over 14 amino acids. The V and J ends lost 2 bases and 7 bases, in that order; junction bases with no gene match: 8. For the CDR3, the DNA is TGCAGTGCTAGATGGGACAGGGGCCACAATGAGCAGTACTTC. Its translation is CSARWDRGHNEQYF.

This clonotype has only one observation. The J gene is TRBJ1-5, the V gene TRBV14; D perhaps matches TRBD1 (5 bases). The CDR3 is 15 amino acids. V lost 8 bases to trimming and J lost 2 bases, with 16 bases between them. Looked up from germline, CDR1 is SGHDN and CDR2 is FVKESK. CDR3 coding DNA: TGTGCCAGCCCATCATGGGGGGGTTGCAATCAGCCCCAGCATTTT. Translation: CASPSWGGCNQPQHF.

The V call is TRBV15, the J call TRBJ2-7; TRBD1 is a possible D gene (5 bases). Looked up from germline, CDR1 is LNHNV and CDR2 is YYDKDF (reference sequence). V was trimmed by 3 bases and J by 3 bases, leaving 6 bases between them. The CDR3 covers 12 residues. Here the CDR3 reads CATSSRGYEQYF. For the CDR3, the DNA is TGTGCCACCAGCAGTAGGGGCTACGAGCAGTACTTC.

The rearrangement uses TRBV25-1 and TRBJ2-7, with D possibly matching TRBD1 (7 bases). Trimming left V 6 bases short and J 10 bases short, with 19 bases between. This CDR3 is 13 amino acids long. Germline-derived CDR1 and CDR2 are MGHDK and SYGVNS. CDR3 in amino acids: CASRDREDLLQYF. CDR3 DNA: TGTGCCAGCAGAGACAGGGAGGACTTGCTACAGTACTTC.

V is TRBV7-3 and J is TRBJ2-1; maybe TRBD1 (6 bases). CDR1 and CDR2 (germline): SGHTA, FQGTGA. Between the trimmed V and J ends, which lost 4 bases and 2 bases, there was a span of 12 bases. The CDR3 contains 15 residues. The CDR3 DNA sequence: TGTGCCAGCAGCTCAGGGGTCCGCGCCTACAATGAGCAGTTCTTC. Residues: CASSSGVRAYNEQFF. Based on the CDR3 plus reference TRBV7-3 and TRBJ2-1, the full variable domain is GAGVSQTPSNKVTEKGKYVELRCDPISGHTALYWYRQSLGQGPEFLIYFQGTGAADDSGLPNDRFFAVRPEGSVSTLKIQRTERGDSAVYLCASSSGVRAYNEQFFGPGTRLTVL.

The V and J genes are TRBV28 and TRBJ2-5, with no clear D. Between the trimmed V and J ends, which lost 2 bases and 1 base, there was a span of 14 bases. Germline CDR1 MDHEN, CDR2 SYDVKM. This CDR3 has 16 amino acids. DNA of the CDR3: TGTGCCAGCAGTTTAGTCGGACGAGCGACCCAAGAGACCCAGTACTTC. It specifies CASSLVGRATQETQYF.

The chain combines TRBV4-1 with TRBJ2-5, with 7 bases matching TRBD2. The CDR3 extends over 15 amino acids. V lost 0 bases and J lost 5; bases outside the gene matches: 6. Germline V gene data show CDR1 as MGHRA and CDR2 as YSYEKL. The CDR3 loop reads CASSQDEWGGETQYF. The CDR3 DNA reads TGCGCCAGCAGCCAAGATGAATGGGGGGGGGAGACCCAGTACTTC.

The chain combines TRBV2 with TRBJ2-1, with TRBD2 matching over 10 bases. Germline loops: CDR1 SNHLY, CDR2 FYNNEI. The CDR3 totals 15 residues. J gave up 6 bases and V 3 bases, and 5 bases lay outside the gene matches. CDR3 in DNA: TGTGCCAGCAGTGAGGTACTAGCGGGACCCAATGAGCAGTTCTTC. This translates into CASSEVLAGPNEQFF.

As concerns this clonotype: A junction boundary mismatches the germline segment, possibly from a read error. This chain joins TRBV4-2 and TRBJ2-1, with 8 bases lining up with TRBD1. Germline CDR1 is LGHNA and CDR2 is YNFKEQ. The length of the CDR3 is 15 residues. The CDR3 here is CASRVGDRGINERFF. CDR3 DNA: TGTGCCAGCCGGGTAGGAGACAGGGGAATCAATGAGCGGTTCTTC.

CDR3 nucleotide sequence: TGTGCCACCAGTGATCCCCCAGGCGATGAGCAGTACTTC. Its translation is CATSDPPGDEQYF. The chain links TRBV24-1 to TRBJ2-5; D unresolved. The CDR3 loop spans 13 amino acids. Germline loops: CDR1 KGHDR, CDR2 SFDVKD. V was cut by 3 bases and J by 11 bases, with 15 bases left in between.

This clonotype was counted at least ten times. The chain links TRBV6-6 to TRBJ2-3; D tentatively fits TRBD1 or TRBD2 (5 bases each). The CDR3 length is 16 residues. Trimming pared 2 bases from V and 5 bases from J, leaving 17 bases between. Germline lookup yields CDR1 MNHNY and CDR2 SVGAGI (reference sequence). The CDR3 region has the DNA TGTGCCAGCAGTTACCCCCCGGGGCGAGAGGGAGATACGCAGTATTTT. This sequence encodes CASSYPPGREGDTQYF.

V usage is TRBV29-1 and J usage is TRBJ2-2, with D perhaps matching TRBD2 (7 bases). The CDR3 length is 14 residues. Trimming pared 4 bases from V and 3 bases from J, leaving 12 bases between. Germline CDR1 is SQVTM and CDR2 is ANQGSEA. DNA of the CDR3: TGCAGCGTTGGGACGGGGGGCGACACCGGGGAGCTGTTTTTT. The encoded protein is CSVGTGGDTGELFF.

The chain has TRBV10-3 and TRBJ2-3; D perhaps matches TRBD2 (6 bases). Germline values: CDR1 ENHRY, CDR2 SYGVKD. The length of the CDR3 is 15 residues. V was pared by 3 bases and J by 4 bases, with 14 bases between. CDR3 DNA: TGTGCCATCAGTGATCCTGGGGGGACCCCAGATACGCAGTATTTT. Its protein product is CAISDPGGTPDTQYF.

The J gene is TRBJ1-4, the V gene TRBV12-3 or TRBV12-4, with 7 bases identical to TRBD1. V dropped 5 bases and J dropped 2; count of bases not matched to a gene: 8. The CDR3 has 16 residues. The CDR3 protein is CASSLHRGRTNEKLFF. CDR3 nucleotides: TGTGCCAGCAGTCTCCACAGGGGCCGGACTAATGAAAAACTGTTTTTT.